These T cell receptor beta chains were read from a single sample in a study of blood T cell repertoires in COVID-19. Some clones are missing from TCRdb's copy, which holds only in-frame ones; the method was immunoSEQ multiplex PCR. The profile shows roughly 320,000 clones, just under 90% of them singletons. Sequencing was performed on peripheral blood. These receptors all come from a woman aged 25 to 39 with COVID-19, enrolled during active disease. Both conserved end residues are part of each CDR3. Fields, in order: D gene, V gene, clone size, J gene, CDR3 protein, CDR3 DNA. D genes are given only for firm matches. For some rows the clone size is stated as once, few or many, or as a class when expanded; others skip it.

TRBD2	TRBV5-6	.	TRBJ2-7	CASRGRAGRSSYEQYF	TGTGCCAGCAGGGGGAGGGCGGGCAGAAGCTCCTACGAGCAGTACTTC
.	TRBV7-2	.	TRBJ2-3	CASSLLPSGGLATDTQYF	TGTGCCAGCAGCTTACTCCCGTCGGGTGGGTTGGCCACAGATACGCAGTATTTT
TRBD1	TRBV7-6	.	TRBJ2-7	CASSPTGQVYEQYF	TGTGCCAGCAGCCCCACCGGACAGGTCTACGAGCAGTACTTC
.	TRBV28	.	TRBJ2-5	CASSSRIRGDSPQETQYF	TGTGCCAGCAGTTCGAGGATCAGGGGAGACTCGCCCCAAGAGACCCAGTACTTC
.	TRBV30	once	TRBJ2-1	CAWSPGGSSYNEQFF	TGTGCCTGGAGCCCCGGCGGTAGCTCCTACAATGAGCAGTTCTTC
.	TRBV5-4	once	TRBJ1-1	CASSLKTGNTEAFF	TGTGCCAGCAGCCTCAAGACAGGGAACACTGAAGCTTTCTTT
.	TRBV18	.	TRBJ2-3	CASSPQQDTQYF	TGTGCCAGCTCACCACAACAGGATACGCAGTATTTT
TRBD2	TRBV5-6	.	TRBJ2-6	CASSLGSGRGANVLTF	TGTGCCAGCAGCTTGGGTAGCGGGAGGGGGGCCAACGTCCTGACTTTC
TRBD1	TRBV5-6	.	TRBJ1-6	CASSYGQGYSPLHF	TGTGCCAGCAGCTACGGACAGGGGTACTCACCCCTCCACTTT
TRBD1	TRBV6-5	.	TRBJ1-5	CASSRTGDSNQPQHF	TGTGCCAGCAGTCGGACAGGAGATAGCAATCAGCCCCAGCATTTT
.	TRBV5-5	few	TRBJ1-2	CASSGFGYGYTF	TGTGCCAGCAGTGGTTTCGGCTATGGCTACACCTTC
TRBD1	TRBV4-3	.	TRBJ2-5	CASSQGTGGPETQYF	TGCGCCAGCAGCCAAGGCACAGGGGGCCCGGAGACCCAGTACTTC
TRBD1	TRBV15	.	TRBJ1-2	CATSRLKDRASASSYGYTF	TGTGCCACCAGCAGACTAAAGGACAGGGCAAGTGCAAGTTCCTATGGCTACACCTTC
.	TRBV19	.	TRBJ1-3	CASSMQAHSGNTIYF	TGTGCCAGTAGTATGCAGGCCCACTCTGGAAACACCATATATTTT
.	TRBV7-9	few	TRBJ1-5	CASSLGQAPLEPQHF	TGTGCCAGCAGCTTAGGGCAGGCCCCGTTGGAGCCCCAGCATTTT
.	TRBV4-1	.	TRBJ1-2	CASSQDTSNYGYTF	TGCGCCAGCAGCCAAGATACTAGTAACTATGGCTACACCTTC
.	TRBV28	.	TRBJ1-1	CASSLILQGEAFF	TGTGCCAGCAGTTTAATTCTACAGGGAGAAGCTTTCTTT
.	TRBV27	.	TRBJ1-4	CASTPPDSLKLFF	TGTGCCAGCACCCCCCCCGACAGTCTAAAACTGTTTTTT
TRBD2	TRBV7-2	.	TRBJ2-5	CASSPPGGRVQETQYF	TGTGCCAGCAGCCCTCCCGGCGGGAGGGTACAAGAGACCCAGTACTTC
.	TRBV6-2/TRBV6-3	.	TRBJ2-7	CASSPGSNYEQYF	TGTGCCAGCAGCCCGGGGAGTAACTACGAGCAGTACTTC
TRBD1	TRBV9	.	TRBJ1-5	CASSATGGNQPQHF	TGTGCCAGCAGCGCAACAGGGGGCAATCAGCCCCAGCATTTT
.	TRBV9	.	TRBJ2-7	CASSVSHYEQYF	TGTGCCAGCAGCGTATCCCACTACGAGCAGTACTTC
TRBD1	TRBV27	few	TRBJ1-6	CASRSGTGSSPLHF	TGTGCCAGCCGCAGCGGGACAGGGAGTTCACCCCTCCACTTT
.	TRBV3-1/TRBV3-2	.	TRBJ2-3	CASSQGASERTDTQYF	TGTGCCAGCAGCCAAGGAGCTAGCGAACGCACAGATACGCAGTATTTT
.	TRBV13	.	TRBJ1-6	CASSPGDGDSPLHF	TGTGCCAGCAGCCCGGGAGACGGCGATTCACCCCTCCACTTT
.	TRBV5-1	.	TRBJ1-3	CASRRTADSGNTIYF	TGCGCCAGCAGACGGACAGCGGACTCTGGAAACACCATATATTTT
.	TRBV10-3	.	TRBJ2-2	CAISERGEVTGELFF	TGTGCCATCAGTGAGAGAGGTGAAGTGACCGGGGAGCTGTTTTTT
.	TRBV7-2	.	TRBJ1-4	CASSMTGGLEKLFF	TGTGCCAGCAGCATGACGGGGGGGCTTGAAAAACTGTTTTTT
.	TRBV5-5	few	TRBJ2-2	CASSVDEVVGRTFTGELFF	TGTGCCAGCAGCGTAGACGAGGTTGTAGGCAGGACATTCACCGGGGAGCTGTTTTTT
.	TRBV12-3/TRBV12-4	few	TRBJ1-2	CASSLVLHGYTF	TGTGCCAGCAGTTTAGTGCTACATGGCTACACCTTC
.	TRBV11-2	.	TRBJ1-3	CASRNRALSGNTIYF	TGTGCCAGCAGAAACAGGGCCCTCTCTGGAAACACCATATATTTT
.	TRBV12-1	.	TRBJ1-3	CASSCLTGTAGNTIYF	TGTGCCAGCAGCTGCCTCACAGGGACAGCTGGAAACACCATATATTTT
.	TRBV6-5	.	TRBJ2-3	CASSPLGDTQYF	TGTGCCAGCAGTCCTCTAGGAGATACGCAGTATTTT
TRBD2	TRBV9	.	TRBJ2-3	CASSVGHSGGADTQYF	TGTGCCAGCAGCGTAGGACATAGCGGGGGGGCAGATACGCAGTATTTT
.	TRBV5-5	.	TRBJ2-1	CASSLSRGGYNEQFF	TGTGCCAGCAGCTTGTCACGGGGTGGATACAATGAGCAGTTCTTC